These 2 T cell receptor beta chains came from one sample sequenced in a study of blood T cell repertoires in COVID-19. The data were produced by immunoSEQ multiplex PCR, yet TCRdb's version contains in-frame clones alone and is incomplete. The table has some 90,000 clones, roughly 89% seen once. Sequencing input: peripheral blood. The source is a woman of 80 years or more with active or convalescent COVID-19.

The rearrangement links TRBV28 to TRBJ2-6; 7 bases line up with TRBD1. The CDR3 is 14 residues long. Germline V gene data show CDR1 as MDHEN and CDR2 as SYDVKM. Trimming removed 7 bases from V and 13 bases from J; junction bases left unmatched: 13. The CDR3 sequence: CASTPGTVPYVLTF. The CDR3 nucleotides read TGTGCCAGCACTCCCGGGACAGTTCCGTATGTCCTGACTTTC.

V gene TRBV6-6 combines with J gene TRBJ2-4; tentative D call: TRBD2 (6 bases). With 6 bases removed from V and 7 bases from J, the gap between germline ends came to 16 bases. Germline lookup yields CDR1 MNHNY and CDR2 SVGAGI (reference sequence). The CDR3 sequence is 14 residues long. In nucleotides, the CDR3 is TGTGCCAGCAGCCAGGGTGTAGGAGGGAACATTCAGTACTTC. Its translation is CASSQGVGGNIQYF.